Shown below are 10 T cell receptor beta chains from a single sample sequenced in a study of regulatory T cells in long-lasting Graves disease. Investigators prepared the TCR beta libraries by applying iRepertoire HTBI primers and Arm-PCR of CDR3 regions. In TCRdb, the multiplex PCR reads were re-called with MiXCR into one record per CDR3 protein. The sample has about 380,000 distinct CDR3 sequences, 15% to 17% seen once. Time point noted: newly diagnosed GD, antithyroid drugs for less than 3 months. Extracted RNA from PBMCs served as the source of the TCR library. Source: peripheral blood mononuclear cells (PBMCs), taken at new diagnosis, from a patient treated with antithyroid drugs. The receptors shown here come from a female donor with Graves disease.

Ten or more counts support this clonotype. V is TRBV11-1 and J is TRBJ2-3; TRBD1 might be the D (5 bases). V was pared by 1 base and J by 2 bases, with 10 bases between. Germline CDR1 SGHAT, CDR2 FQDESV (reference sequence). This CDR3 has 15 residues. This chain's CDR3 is CASSLDWTTTDTQYF. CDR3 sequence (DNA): TGTGCCAGCAGCTTAGACTGGACAACCACAGATACGCAGTATTTT.

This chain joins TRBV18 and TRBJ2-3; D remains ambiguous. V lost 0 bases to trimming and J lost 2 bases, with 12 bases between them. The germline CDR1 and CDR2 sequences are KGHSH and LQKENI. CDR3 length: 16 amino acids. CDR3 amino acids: CASSPPVDRSTDTQYF. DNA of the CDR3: TGTGCCAGCTCACCACCGGTTGATAGGTCCACAGATACGCAGTATTTT.

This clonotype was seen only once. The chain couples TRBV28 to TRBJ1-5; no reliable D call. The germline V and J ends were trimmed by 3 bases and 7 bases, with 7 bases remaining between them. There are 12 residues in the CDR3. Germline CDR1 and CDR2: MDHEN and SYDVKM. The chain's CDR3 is CASSFDGQPQHF. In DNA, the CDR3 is TGTGCCAGCAGTTTCGATGGGCAGCCCCAGCATTTT.

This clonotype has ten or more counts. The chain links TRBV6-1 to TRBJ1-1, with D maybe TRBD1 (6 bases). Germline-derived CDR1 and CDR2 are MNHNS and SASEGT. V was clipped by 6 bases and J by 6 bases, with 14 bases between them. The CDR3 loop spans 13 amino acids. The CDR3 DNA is TGTGCCAGCAGGGACTACGCAGGGGCTGAAGCTTTCTTT. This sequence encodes CASRDYAGAEAFF.

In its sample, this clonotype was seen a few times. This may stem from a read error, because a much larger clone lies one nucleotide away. The CDR3 nucleotides read TGTGCCATCAGGGATGCAGGATACGAGCAGTACTTC. It codes for CAIRDAGYEQYF. V is TRBV10-3 and J is TRBJ2-7, with D uncertain. Per the germline V gene, CDR1 is ENHRY and CDR2 is SYGVKD. Trimming took off 6 bases at V and 4 bases at J, with 10 bases between the two ends. The CDR3 runs to 12 residues.

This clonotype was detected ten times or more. The CDR3 DNA reads as TGTGCCAGTAGTACGGCTATTGGACGGCCCCCGATCTTCAATCAGCCCCAGCATTTT. This sequence encodes CASSTAIGRPPIFNQPQHF. The V and J genes are TRBV19 and TRBJ1-5; D not certain. CDR1 and CDR2 from the germline V gene are LNHDA and SQIVND (reference sequence). The CDR3 consists of 19 residues. Deletions cut 4 bases from V and 3 bases from J, with 25 bases between.

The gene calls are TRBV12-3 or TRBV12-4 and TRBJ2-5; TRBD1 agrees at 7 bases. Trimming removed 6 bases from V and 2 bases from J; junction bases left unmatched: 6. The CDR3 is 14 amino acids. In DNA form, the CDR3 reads TGTGCCAGCAGCCAGGGACAGACACAAGAGACCCAGTACTTC. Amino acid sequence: CASSQGQTQETQYF.

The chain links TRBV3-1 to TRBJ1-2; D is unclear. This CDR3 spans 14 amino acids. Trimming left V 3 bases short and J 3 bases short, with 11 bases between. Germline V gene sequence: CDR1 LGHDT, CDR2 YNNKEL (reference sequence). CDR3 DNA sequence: TGTGCCAGCAGCCAGGGGATGGAGGACTATGGCTACACCTTC. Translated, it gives CASSQGMEDYGYTF.

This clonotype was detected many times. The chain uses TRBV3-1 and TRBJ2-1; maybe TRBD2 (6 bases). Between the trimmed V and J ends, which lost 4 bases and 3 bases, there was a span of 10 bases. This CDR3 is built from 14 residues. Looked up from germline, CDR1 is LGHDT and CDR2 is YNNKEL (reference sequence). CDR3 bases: TGTGCCAGCAGCCCCGCGGGAAGCTACAATGAGCAGTTCTTC. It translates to CASSPAGSYNEQFF.

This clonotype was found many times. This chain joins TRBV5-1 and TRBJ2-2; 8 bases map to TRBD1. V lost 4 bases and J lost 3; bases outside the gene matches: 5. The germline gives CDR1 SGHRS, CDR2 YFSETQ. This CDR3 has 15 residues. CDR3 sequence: CASSVDRGDTGELFF. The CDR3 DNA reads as TGCGCCAGCAGCGTCGACAGGGGAGACACCGGGGAGCTGTTTTTT.